The clone carrying this T cell receptor (beta chain) was recorded at least ten times. The sample originates from a study of T cells in Graves' hyperthyroidism and ophthalmopathy. Trimming removed 0 bases from V and 7 bases from J; junction bases left unmatched: 22. Germline values: CDR1 DFQATT, CDR2 SNEGSKA (reference sequence). The CDR3 contains 19 residues. Researchers amplified the TCR beta CDR3 regions from RNA transcripts. TCR CDR3 regions were first amplified by RT-PCR with HTBI primers. TCRdb analysed the multiplex PCR reads with MiXCR anew, one entry per CDR3 protein. Of about 600,000 distinct CDR3 sequences detected, 12% to 15% appear once; the ten largest clones hold over 6%.

The source of this sequence is a young woman with Graves' ophthalmopathy. Input material: blood. The chain couples TRBV20-1 to TRBJ2-7; 9 bases are a match to TRBD2. CDR3: CSARDLEEDLGLAGLEQYF. CDR3 in DNA: TGCAGTGCTAGAGACCTTGAGGAAGACCTAGGGCTAGCGGGATTGGAGCAGTACTTC.